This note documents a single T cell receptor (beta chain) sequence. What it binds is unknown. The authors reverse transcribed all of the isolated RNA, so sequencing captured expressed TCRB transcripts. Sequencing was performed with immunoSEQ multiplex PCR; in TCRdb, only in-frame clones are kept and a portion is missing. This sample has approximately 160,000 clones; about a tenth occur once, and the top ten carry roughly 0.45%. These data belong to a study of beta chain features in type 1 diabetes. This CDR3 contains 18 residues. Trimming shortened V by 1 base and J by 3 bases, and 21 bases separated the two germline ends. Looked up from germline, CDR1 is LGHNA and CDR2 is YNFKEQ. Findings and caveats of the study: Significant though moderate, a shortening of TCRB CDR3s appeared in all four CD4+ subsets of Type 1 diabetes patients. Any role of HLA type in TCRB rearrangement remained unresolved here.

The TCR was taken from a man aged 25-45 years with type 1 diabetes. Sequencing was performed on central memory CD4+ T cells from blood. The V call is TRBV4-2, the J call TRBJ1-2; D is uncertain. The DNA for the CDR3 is TGTGCCAGCAGCCAAGTTTTGGCGGGAGAGGGTAAAGACTATGGCTACACCTTC. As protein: CASSQVLAGEGKDYGYTF.